One and the same sample provided the 14 T cell receptor beta chains below, sequenced in a study of Graves' ophthalmopathy and Graves' hyperthyroidism. The authors amplified TCR beta CDR3 regions, and they did so from RNA transcripts for repertoire sequencing. Investigators did first-round RT-PCR with HTBI primers, then second-round multiplex PCR. Each CDR3 protein gets one entry after TCRdb re-called the multiplex PCR reads with MiXCR. In the table there are fewer than 650,000 distinct CDR3 sequences, 22% of which are singletons. The sequencing sample was made of peripheral blood. The receptors derive from a woman aged 18-29 years with stable Graves' hyperthyroidism. Some clones in this sample may be carry-over from other donors' samples.

This clonotype was seen repeatedly, ten times or more. The chain carries TRBV5-1 and TRBJ1-1, with D possibly TRBD1 on 6 matching bases. CDR3 length equals 15 residues. Per germline, CDR1 SGHRS and CDR2 YFSETQ. V was shortened by 4 bases and J by 4 bases, with 17 bases between the two germline ends. The CDR3 loop reads CASSVYRDFRTEAFF. Written as DNA, the CDR3 is TGCGCCAGCAGCGTATACAGGGATTTTCGCACTGAAGCTTTCTTT.

This chain links TRBV7-9 with TRBJ2-7, with a weak D call TRBD1 (5 bases). V was shortened by 2 bases and J by 3 bases, with 8 bases between the two germline ends. The CDR3 contains 13 residues. CDR1 is SEHNR, CDR2 FQNEAQ, per germline (reference sequence). Written as DNA, the CDR3 is TGTGCCAGCAGCTTACCAACAGGCTACGAGCAGTACTTC. This sequence encodes CASSLPTGYEQYF.

This clonotype appeared a few times. The rearrangement uses TRBV12-3 or TRBV12-4 and TRBJ2-2; D may be TRBD1 (5 bases). V was pared by 5 bases and J by 4 bases, with 17 bases between. This CDR3 is 16 amino acids long. The CDR3 here is CASSPPMLGRTGELFF. The CDR3 DNA sequence: TGTGCCAGCAGTCCCCCTATGCTGGGGCGCACCGGGGAGCTGTTTTTT.

Note on this clonotype: The junction departs from germline at one end; a sequencing error may be responsible. The chain joins TRBV6-1 to TRBJ1-6; maybe TRBD1 (5 bases). This CDR3 comprises 18 residues. Germline CDR1 and CDR2: MNHNS and SASEGT. The DNA for the CDR3 is TGTGCCGGCAGTGAAAGCGGAGGGGTAGTTTCCTATAATTCACCCCTGCACTTT. This gives the protein CAGSESGGVVSYNSPLHF.

With respect to this clonotype: This is likely a read error, given that the CDR3 carries no conserved phenylalanine or tryptophan at its end. This chain uses TRBV29-1 with TRBJ2-7; TRBD2 might be the D (5 bases). The CDR3 is made up of 13 amino acids. Trimming took 0 bases from V and 1 from J, leaving 7 bases between them. Germline lookup yields CDR1 SQVTM and CDR2 ANQGSEA. In DNA, the CDR3 is TGCAGCGTTGAAGATGAGGGATCCTACGAGCAGTACCTC. Translating it yields CSVEDEGSYEQYL.

This chain links TRBV2 with TRBJ2-2; D perhaps matches TRBD2 (6 bases). Trimming left V 11 bases short and J 7 bases short, with 17 bases between. Germline CDR1 SNHLY, CDR2 FYNNEI. This CDR3 region has 13 residues. CDR3 DNA sequence: TGTGCCTGGCGGAGGGGAGGAGTCGGGGAGCTGTTTTTT. Translating it yields CAWRRGGVGELFF.

This clonotype was found many times. The V gene is TRBV6-1, the J gene TRBJ2-1; 9 positions agree with TRBD1. This CDR3 is 17 amino acids long. V dropped 3 bases and J dropped 4; count of bases not matched to a gene: 10. Germline CDR1 reads MNHNS; CDR2 reads SASEGT. CDR3 DNA sequence: TGTGCCAGCAGTGAGGGCCGCTTGGGGACAGGGTACAATGAGCAGTTCTTC. Encoded protein: CASSEGRLGTGYNEQFF.

Many counts were recorded for this clonotype. The rearrangement uses TRBV19 and TRBJ2-7; tentatively, D is TRBD1 or TRBD2 (5 bases each). Germline V CDR1 and CDR2: LNHDA, SQIVND (reference sequence). V was cut by 1 base and J by 3 bases, with 10 bases left in between. The CDR3 has 14 amino acids. CDR3 DNA: TGTGCCAGTAGTATAGTTGGGACGAGCTACGAGCAGTACTTC. It is translated as CASSIVGTSYEQYF.

This clonotype has at least ten counts. CDR3: CASSLVVDYGYTF. In DNA form, the CDR3 reads TGCGCCAGCAGCTTGGTTGTTGACTATGGCTACACCTTC. V and J are TRBV5-1 and TRBJ1-2; D ambiguous. This CDR3 is 13 amino acids long. In germline, CDR1 is SGHRS, CDR2 YFSETQ. V dropped 0 bases and J dropped 3 bases, with 6 bases sitting between them.

There are many counts of this clonotype. The V call is TRBV10-3, the J call TRBJ1-1; D unresolved. The germline gives CDR1 ENHRY, CDR2 SYGVKD. Deletions cut 5 bases from V and 0 bases from J, with 7 bases between. The CDR3 loop spans 13 amino acids. As DNA, the CDR3 is TGTGCCATCAGTCCGTCTCTGAACACTGAAGCTTTCTTT. Amino acid sequence: CAISPSLNTEAFF.

The V call is TRBV12-3 or TRBV12-4, the J call TRBJ1-1; maybe TRBD1 (5 bases). V was shortened by 2 bases and J by 11 bases, with 15 bases between the two germline ends. This CDR3 has 13 residues. The CDR3: CASSLNRSLRAFF. CDR3 DNA: TGTGCCAGCAGTTTAAACAGGTCCCTACGCGCTTTCTTT.

The rearrangement uses TRBV15 and TRBJ2-2, with no clear D. With 0 bases removed from V and 6 bases from J, the gap between germline ends came to 14 bases. There are 16 residues in the CDR3. In germline, CDR1 is LNHNV, CDR2 YYDKDF (reference sequence). The DNA of the CDR3 is TGTGCCACCAGCAGAGAGGCGGCCCTCGAGTCCGGGGAGCTGTTTTTT. It specifies CATSREAALESGELFF.

This clonotype came up many times. V gene TRBV6-5 combines with J gene TRBJ1-1; unclear D gene. This CDR3 is built from 15 residues. CDR1 and CDR2 (germline): MNHEY, SVGAGI. Deletions cut 2 bases from V and 1 base from J, with 11 bases between. This CDR3 is CASSYVYRKNTEAFF. In DNA, the CDR3 is TGTGCCAGCAGTTACGTTTACCGGAAGAACACTGAAGCTTTCTTT.

In this sample, this clonotype turned up a few times. The junction does not match germline at one end; this may be a read error. V and J are TRBV2 and TRBJ2-2, with a tentative D call TRBD1 (7 bases). This CDR3 has 15 amino acids. Germline V gene data show CDR1 as SNHLY and CDR2 as FYNNEI. Here the CDR3 DNA reads TGTGCCAGCAGCTTGGACAGGTTGAGGACCGGGGGGCTGTTTTTT. The encoded protein is CASSLDRLRTGGLFF.